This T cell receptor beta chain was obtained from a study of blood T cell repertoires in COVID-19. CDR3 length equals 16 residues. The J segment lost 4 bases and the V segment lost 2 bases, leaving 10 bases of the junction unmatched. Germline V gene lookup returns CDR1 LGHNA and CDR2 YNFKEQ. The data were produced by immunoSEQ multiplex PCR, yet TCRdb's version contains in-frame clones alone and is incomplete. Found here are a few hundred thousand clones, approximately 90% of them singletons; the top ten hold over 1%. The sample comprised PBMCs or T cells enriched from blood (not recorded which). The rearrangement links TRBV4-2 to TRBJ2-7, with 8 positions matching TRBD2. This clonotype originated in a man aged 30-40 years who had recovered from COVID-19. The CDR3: CASSQTVGGGTYEQYF. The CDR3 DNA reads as TGTGCCAGCAGCCAAACGGTTGGCGGGGGGACGTACGAGCAGTACTTC.